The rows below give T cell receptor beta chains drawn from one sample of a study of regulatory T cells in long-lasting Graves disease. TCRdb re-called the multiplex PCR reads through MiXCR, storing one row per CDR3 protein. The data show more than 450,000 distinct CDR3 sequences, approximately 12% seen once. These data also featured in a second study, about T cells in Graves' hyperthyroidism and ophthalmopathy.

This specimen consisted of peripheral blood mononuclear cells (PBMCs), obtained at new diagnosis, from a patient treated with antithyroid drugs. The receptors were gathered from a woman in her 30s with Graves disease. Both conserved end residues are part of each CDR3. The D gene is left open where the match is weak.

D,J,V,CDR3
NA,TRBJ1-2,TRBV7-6,CASSLTQGIGYGYTF
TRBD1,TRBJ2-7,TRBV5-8,CASSALTGIYEQYF
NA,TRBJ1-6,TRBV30,CAWTHLDNSPLHF
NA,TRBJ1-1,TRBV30,CAWTPGFFNEDTEAFF
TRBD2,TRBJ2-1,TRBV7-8,CASSYRTSGIGRDEQFF
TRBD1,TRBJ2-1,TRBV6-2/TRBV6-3,CASCPGQGGNEQFF
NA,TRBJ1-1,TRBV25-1,CASSAGIGGTEAFF
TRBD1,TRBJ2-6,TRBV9,CASSVGTGVFSGANVLTF
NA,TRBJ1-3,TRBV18,CASSGPDAGNTIYF
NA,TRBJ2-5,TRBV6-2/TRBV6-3,CASSYSGRAEETQYF
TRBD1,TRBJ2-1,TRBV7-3,CASSPKGTGANNEQFF
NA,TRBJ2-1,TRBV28,CASSFGQPNEQFF
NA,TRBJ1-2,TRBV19,CASSIEGVGGYTF
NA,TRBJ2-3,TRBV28,CASSFRNTDTQYF
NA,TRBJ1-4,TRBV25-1,CASTSRQTTNEKLFF
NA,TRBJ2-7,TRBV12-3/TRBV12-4,CASSLDRLHEQYF
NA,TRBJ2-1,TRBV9,CASSVAGVETQFF
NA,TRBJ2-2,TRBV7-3,CASSQFISGELFF
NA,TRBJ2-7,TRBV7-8,CASSLTPDDWYEQYF
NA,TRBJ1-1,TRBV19,CASKGVGEAFF
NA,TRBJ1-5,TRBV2,CASTFQGNQPQHF
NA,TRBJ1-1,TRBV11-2,CASRYNRVLNTEAFF
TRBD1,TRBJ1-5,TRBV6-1,CASSPDRAGNQPQHF
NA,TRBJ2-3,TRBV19,CASSITDPTDTQYF
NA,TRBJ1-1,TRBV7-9,CASSLDFWRAWEAFF
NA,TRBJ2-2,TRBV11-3,CASSPSLSGELFF
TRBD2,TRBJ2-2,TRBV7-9,CASSGTASGRRTGELFF
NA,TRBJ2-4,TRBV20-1,CSASDSTIARWDKSIQYF
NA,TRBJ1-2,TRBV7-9,CASSSGDNYGYTF
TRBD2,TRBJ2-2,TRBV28,CASADPLAGVGTGELFF
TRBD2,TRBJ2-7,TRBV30,CAWSAGLAVYEQYF
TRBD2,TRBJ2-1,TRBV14,CASRQAGGINNEQFF
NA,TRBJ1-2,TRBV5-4,CASSQDHYGYTF
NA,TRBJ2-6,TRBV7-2,CASSPSGSAGANVLTF
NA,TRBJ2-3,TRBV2,CASTQNRGDTQYF
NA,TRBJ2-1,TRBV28,CASQLRLLDEQFF
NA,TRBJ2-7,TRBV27,CASSKGVVGVSYEQYF